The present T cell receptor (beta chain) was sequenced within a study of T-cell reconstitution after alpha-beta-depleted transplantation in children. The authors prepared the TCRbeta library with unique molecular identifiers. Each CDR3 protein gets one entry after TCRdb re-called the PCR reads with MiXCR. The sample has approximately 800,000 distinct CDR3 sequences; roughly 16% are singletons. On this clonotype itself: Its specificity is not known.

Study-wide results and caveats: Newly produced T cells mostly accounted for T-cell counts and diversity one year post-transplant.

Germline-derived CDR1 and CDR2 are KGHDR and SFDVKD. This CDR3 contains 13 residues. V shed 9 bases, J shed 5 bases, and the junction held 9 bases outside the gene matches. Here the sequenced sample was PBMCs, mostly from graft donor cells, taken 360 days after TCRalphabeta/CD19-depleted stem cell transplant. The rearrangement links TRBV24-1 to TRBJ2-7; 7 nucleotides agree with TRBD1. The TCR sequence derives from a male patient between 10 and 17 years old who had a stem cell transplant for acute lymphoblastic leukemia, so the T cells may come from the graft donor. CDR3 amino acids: CATATGNSDEQYF. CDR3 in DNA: TGTGCCACCGCGACAGGGAACTCAGACGAGCAGTACTTC.